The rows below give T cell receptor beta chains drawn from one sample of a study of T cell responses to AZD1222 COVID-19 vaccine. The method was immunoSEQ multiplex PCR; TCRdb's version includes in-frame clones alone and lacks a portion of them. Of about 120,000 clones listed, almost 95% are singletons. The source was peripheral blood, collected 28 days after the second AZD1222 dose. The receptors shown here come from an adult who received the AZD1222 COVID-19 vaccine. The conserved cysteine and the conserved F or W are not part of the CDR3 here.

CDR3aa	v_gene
ASSQFGPLANEQF	TRBV23-1
ASRDTGGGNQPQH	TRBV6-5
AWSVGVNTGELF	TRBV30
ASSYRAPTSGSGTGELF	TRBV6-6
SVYRDRVETQY	TRBV29-1
AISANNYGYT	TRBV10-3
ASTAAGGYEKLF	TRBV19
ASSQSRVEQF	TRBV7-9
ASSMDRGIYAGELF	TRBV7-8
ASSLLRGATNEKLF	TRBV4-1
ASSPDRDNQPQH	TRBV27
ASSQPGQWNTEAF	TRBV4-1
ASSLVGRSDDEQF	TRBV5-8
ASSFGTGEETQY	TRBV11-2
AITGGHEQY	TRBV28
ASSQRTSGSSYNEQF	TRBV3-1/TRBV3-2
ASSPRQGKNTGELF	TRBV9
ASSPGGGALYEQY	TRBV18
AISDERLDSPLH	TRBV10-3
ASSDASVTGELF	TRBV2
ASSLHWDPNTGELF	TRBV19
SVVGSSGNTIY	TRBV29-1
ASSLRSDYEQY	TRBV5-1
ASSTRSGRSTDTQY	TRBV19